Following are 25 T cell receptor beta chains from one sample sequenced in a study of T cell clones after liver transplantation. The assay was immunoSEQ multiplex PCR, and TCRdb's table has in-frame clones only and misses some. The data contain approximately 72,000 clones, 90% of them singletons. Specimen: CD4+ T cells from blood, collected before liver transplant. These receptors were taken from a human donor who received a liver transplant.

The chain combines TRBV7-3 with TRBJ2-5; no reliable D call. With 0 bases removed from V and 3 bases from J, the gap between germline ends came to 11 bases. Germline CDR1 and CDR2: SGHTA and FQGTGA. The length of the CDR3 is 15 residues. As DNA, the CDR3 is TGTGCCAGCAGCTTAACGTTGGCAGAAGAAGAGACCCAGTACTTC. This gives the protein CASSLTLAEEETQYF.

The gene calls are TRBV5-1 and TRBJ2-4, with D unresolved. CDR1 SGHRS and CDR2 YFSETQ come from the germline V gene. V lost 2 bases, J lost 0 bases, and 12 bases lay in between. The CDR3 extends over 16 amino acids. The CDR3 nucleotides read TGCGCCAGCAGCTTAACGGCTAGTATAGCCAAAAACATTCAGTACTTC. It codes for CASSLTASIAKNIQYF.

The chain links TRBV6-1 to TRBJ1-3, with unresolved D. This CDR3 spans 12 amino acids. Trimming pared 6 bases from V and 4 bases from J, leaving 7 bases between. Germline V gene lookup returns CDR1 MNHNS and CDR2 SASEGT. As DNA, the CDR3 is TGTGCCAGCAGCCCGCTCGGAAACACCATATATTTT. Its protein product is CASSPLGNTIYF.

The chain uses TRBV28 and TRBJ2-7; 11 positions match TRBD2. This CDR3 is built from 15 residues. CDR1 is MDHEN and CDR2 is SYDVKM in the germline V gene. V lost 2 bases to trimming and J lost 4 bases; unmatched junction nucleotides: 4. The CDR3 loop reads CASSLTSGSRYEQYF. The CDR3 DNA reads as TGTGCCAGCAGTTTAACTAGCGGGAGTAGGTACGAGCAGTACTTC.

The chain carries TRBV7-9 and TRBJ1-1; D gene uncertain. CDR1 and CDR2 from the germline V gene are SEHNR and FQNEAQ (reference sequence). Trimming removed 1 base at V and 5 bases at J, with 5 bases between. The CDR3 has 12 amino acids. For the CDR3, the DNA is TGTGCCAGCAGCTTAGTGAGAACTGAAGCTTTCTTT. Its protein is CASSLVRTEAFF.

The chain is built from TRBV9 and TRBJ1-2; D uncertain. Trimming stripped 4 bases from V and 2 bases from J, with 15 bases between. Germline V gene sequence: CDR1 SGDLS, CDR2 YYNGEE. The CDR3 sequence is 15 residues long. The CDR3 loop reads CASSPVLERNYGYTF. The CDR3 bases are TGTGCCAGCAGCCCCGTTCTGGAACGAAACTATGGCTACACCTTC. Drawing the rest from reference TRBV9 and TRBJ1-2, the complete variable domain is DSGVTQTPKHLITATGQRVTLRCSPRSGDLSVYWYQQSLDQGLQFLIQYYNGEERAKGNILERFSAQQFPDLHSELNLSSLELGDSALYFCASSPVLERNYGYTFGSGTRLTVV.

The V and J genes are TRBV25-1 and TRBJ2-1, with a weak D call TRBD2 (5 bases). CDR1 is MGHDK, CDR2 SYGVNS, per germline. V lost 4 bases to trimming and J lost 7 bases, with 14 bases between them. The CDR3 consists of 14 residues. The CDR3 coding sequence is TGTGCCAGCAGTGGTACGGACTGGTTGAATGAGCAGTTCTTC. This codes for CASSGTDWLNEQFF.

CDR3 sequence: CASSSRKETQYF. The CDR3 coding sequence is TGTGCCAGCAGCTCGAGAAAAGAGACCCAGTACTTC. The chain combines TRBV2 with TRBJ2-5; D unclear. The V gene's germline CDR1 is SNHLY and CDR2 FYNNEI. Trimming left V 6 bases short and J 3 bases short, with 8 bases between. The CDR3 has 12 amino acids.

The chain has TRBV18 and TRBJ2-7, with 11 nucleotides matching TRBD1. Germline V gives CDR1 KGHSH, CDR2 LQKENI. There are 14 residues in the CDR3. Trimming removed 3 bases from V and 6 bases from J; junction bases left unmatched: 4. The DNA of the CDR3 is TGTGCCAGCTCACCTGGGACAGGGGGTATCGAGCAGTACTTC. Residues: CASSPGTGGIEQYF.

The chain joins TRBV5-4 to TRBJ1-3; 7 bases are a match to TRBD1. The germline CDR1 and CDR2 sequences are SGHNT and YYREEE (reference sequence). The CDR3 runs to 15 residues. The trim removed 0 bases at V and 1 base at J, leaving 1 base unmatched. The CDR3 loop reads CASSLEGASGNTIYF. The CDR3 DNA follows: TGTGCCAGCAGCTTGGAGGGGGCGTCTGGAAACACCATATATTTT.

J is TRBJ2-3 and V is TRBV4-1, with 11 bases lining up with TRBD2. This CDR3 has 16 amino acids. Germline V CDR1 and CDR2: MGHRA, YSYEKL. V lost 2 bases to trimming and J lost 2 bases; unmatched junction nucleotides: 3. The CDR3 region is CASSQLAGGVTDTQYF. CDR3 in DNA: TGCGCCAGCAGCCAATTAGCGGGAGGGGTCACAGATACGCAGTATTTT.

This clone showed up just once. The V gene is TRBV18, the J gene TRBJ1-5; D may be TRBD1 (5 bases). The CDR3 extends over 14 amino acids. Trimming stripped 5 bases from V and 1 base from J, with 9 bases between. From germline, CDR1 is KGHSH and CDR2 LQKENI. CDR3 nucleotide sequence: TGTGCCAGCTCAGGTGGGGGGAGCAATCAGCCCCAGCATTTT. Its translation is CASSGGGSNQPQHF.

CDR3 DNA: TGCGCCAGCCCTGAGGGAGACCCCACACGGGCGACCCAGTACTTC. Amino acids: CASPEGDPTRATQYF. This chain joins TRBV10-1 and TRBJ2-5; maybe TRBD2 (5 bases). There are 15 residues in the CDR3. The germline gives CDR1 WNHNN, CDR2 SYGVQD (reference sequence). The ends were cut back, 8 bases at V and 7 bases at J, with 23 bases in the middle.

The chain combines TRBV29-1 with TRBJ1-1, with no clear D. The CDR3 consists of 13 residues. Looked up from germline, CDR1 is SQVTM and CDR2 is ANQGSEA. V lost 0 bases and J 3 bases, leaving 8 bases between the germline ends. CDR3 bases: TGCAGCGTTGAAGACTATTACTACACTGAAGCTTTCTTT. Translated: CSVEDYYYTEAFF.

This chain uses TRBV15 with TRBJ2-3; D call uncertain. Looked up from germline, CDR1 is LNHNV and CDR2 is YYDKDF (reference sequence). V was shortened by 0 bases and J by 6 bases, with 13 bases between the two germline ends. This CDR3 has 15 amino acids. CDR3 region: CATSREPSLSDTQYF. The CDR3 DNA reads as TGTGCCACCAGCAGAGAACCGTCCCTAAGTGATACGCAGTATTTT.

This chain connects TRBV6-1 to TRBJ1-5; TRBD1 might be the D (5 bases). CDR3 size: 13 residues. In germline, CDR1 is MNHNS, CDR2 SASEGT. Trimming took off 6 bases at V and 5 bases at J, with 11 bases between the two ends. The CDR3 DNA is TGTGCCAGCAGCCCGGACATCTATCAGCCCCAGCATTTT. Protein sequence: CASSPDIYQPQHF.

V usage is TRBV5-1 and J usage is TRBJ2-2; maybe TRBD2 (5 bases). Looked up from germline, CDR1 is SGHRS and CDR2 is YFSETQ. Trimming took 5 bases from V and 0 from J, leaving 17 bases between them. The CDR3 sequence is 17 residues long. The CDR3 reads CASRDARTGANTGELFF. CDR3 sequence (DNA): TGCGCCAGCAGGGATGCTCGGACCGGGGCGAACACCGGGGAGCTGTTTTTT.

The J gene is TRBJ2-7, the V gene TRBV9; TRBD1 agrees at 11 bases. J gave up 6 bases and V 2 bases, and 4 bases lay outside the gene matches. The CDR3 covers 14 residues. Germline-derived CDR1 and CDR2 are SGDLS and YYNGEE. CDR3 amino acids: CASSVGQGAGEQYF. CDR3 DNA sequence: TGTGCCAGCAGCGTTGGACAGGGGGCTGGCGAGCAGTACTTC. Looking up the rest from reference TRBV9 and TRBJ2-7 gives the full variable domain: DSGVTQTPKHLITATGQRVTLRCSPRSGDLSVYWYQQSLDQGLQFLIQYYNGEERAKGNILERFSAQQFPDLHSELNLSSLELGDSALYFCASSVGQGAGEQYFGPGTRLTVT.

The rearrangement joins TRBV18 to TRBJ1-3; D gene uncertain. Germline V gene lookup returns CDR1 KGHSH and CDR2 LQKENI. V lost 1 base, J lost 2 bases, and 9 bases lay in between. This CDR3 comprises 15 residues. The CDR3 nucleotides are TGTGCCAGCTCACCACAAGAGGTTCCTGGAAACACCATATATTTT. Amino acid sequence: CASSPQEVPGNTIYF.

This chain uses TRBV14 with TRBJ2-1, with D possibly being TRBD2 (5 bases). CDR3 length: 13 residues. Trimming took 6 bases from V and 8 from J, leaving 14 bases between them. Germline loops: CDR1 SGHDN, CDR2 FVKESK. CDR3 protein: CASRTTSLDEQFF. Here the CDR3 DNA reads TGTGCCAGCAGAACCACTAGTTTAGATGAGCAGTTCTTC.

This chain links TRBV10-2 with TRBJ2-5; D tentatively reads TRBD1 or TRBD2 (5 bases each). Trimming took off 7 bases at V and 7 bases at J, with 13 bases between the two ends. Germline values: CDR1 WSHSY, CDR2 SAAADI. The CDR3 runs 12 residues. CDR3 sequence (DNA): TGCGCCAGCAACGAGGGGAAAGGGACCCAGTACTTC. Amino acids: CASNEGKGTQYF.

The V gene is TRBV5-4, the J gene TRBJ2-3; 11 bases align to TRBD1. The CDR3 is made up of 15 amino acids. After removal of 3 bases from V and 3 bases from J, the junction contained 3 bases not matched to a gene. Per the germline V gene, CDR1 is SGHNT and CDR2 is YYREEE (reference sequence). The CDR3 region is CASSWGQGDTDTQYF. The CDR3 DNA sequence: TGTGCCAGCAGCTGGGGACAGGGGGATACAGATACGCAGTATTTT. Based on the CDR3 plus reference TRBV5-4 and TRBJ2-3, the full variable domain is ETGVTQSPTHLIKTRGQQVTLRCSSQSGHNTVSWYQQALGQGPQFIFQYYREEENGRGNFPPRFSGLQFPNYSSELNVNALELDDSALYLCASSWGQGDTDTQYFGPGTRLTVL.

In this sample, this clone turned up once. The V and J genes are TRBV11-1 and TRBJ2-2, with TRBD1 identical over 7 bases. Germline CDR1 and CDR2: SGHAT and FQDESV (reference sequence). The CDR3 has 14 residues. V was pared by 0 bases and J by 5 bases, with 0 bases of the junction left unmatched. CDR3 protein: CASSLATGTGELFF. The CDR3 bases are TGTGCCAGCAGCTTAGCGACAGGGACCGGGGAGCTGTTTTTT. The entire variable domain, with the rest obtained from reference TRBV11-1 and TRBJ2-2, is as follows: EAEVAQSPRYKITEKSQAVAFWCDPISGHATLYWYRQILGQGPELLVQFQDESVVDDSQLPKDRFSAERLKGVDSTLKIQPAELGDSAMYLCASSLATGTGELFFGEGSRLTVL.

The chain employs TRBV5-1 and TRBJ2-1; TRBD1 agrees at 8 bases. The length of the CDR3 is 15 residues. The germline V gene encodes CDR1 SGHRS and CDR2 YFSETQ. The J segment lost 8 bases and the V segment lost 4 bases, leaving 11 bases of the junction unmatched. The CDR3 sequence: CASSTLRQGLDEQFF. DNA of the CDR3: TGCGCCAGCAGCACGCTAAGACAGGGGTTGGATGAGCAGTTCTTC.

Comments on this clone: This same CDR3 is encoded by further DNA sequences in the sample. The gene calls are TRBV5-1 and TRBJ1-2; a weak D match, TRBD1 (6 bases). The ends were cut back, 2 bases at V and 2 bases at J, with 7 bases in the middle. Germline V gene lookup returns CDR1 SGHRS and CDR2 YFSETQ. The CDR3 sequence is 13 residues long. This CDR3 is CASSLGQNYGYTF. DNA for the CDR3: TGCGCCAGCAGCTTAGGACAGAACTATGGCTACACCTTC.